This entry is about one TCR beta chain. Mismatch with germline at one junction end may stem from a read error. This specimen belongs to a study of T cell changes during pregnancy in multiple sclerosis. CDR1 is MNHEY, CDR2 SVGAGI, per germline. The CDR3 runs to 14 residues. TCRdb's table, derived via immunoSEQ multiplex PCR, lists solely in-frame clones and lacks some. The table includes more than 40,000 clones, 90% to 95% detected once. This TCR was recovered from a female donor with multiple sclerosis, enrolled in a pregnancy study. Source: CD8+ T cells from peripheral blood mononuclear cells, taken in the third trimester of pregnancy. The genes are TRBV6-5 and TRBJ2-7; 8 nucleotides align to TRBD1. CDR3 loop: CASSYPGGSHEQYF. CDR3 in DNA: TGTGCCAGCAGTTACCCAGGGGGCTCCCACGAGCAGTACTTC.